This TCR beta chain was identified in a study of cytomegalovirus exposure and HLA in healthy donors. With 60 Vbeta and 13 Jbeta primers, the PCR was carried out. Sequenced by immunoSEQ multiplex PCR; TCRdb stores in-frame clones only, minus some. This table holds some 120,000 clones, around 82% found once. The material sequenced was PBMCs. The origin of this receptor is a female donor in good health and CMV-seronegative.

In nucleotides, the CDR3 is TGTGCCAGCAGTTACAGGGGGCCCAACTATGGCTACACCTTC. Translating gives CASSYRGPNYGYTF. The chain combines TRBV27 with TRBJ1-2; 9 nucleotides align to TRBD1. Germline assignment: CDR1 MNHEY and CDR2 SMNVEV (reference sequence). The ends lost 4 bases at V and 2 bases at J; junction bases unmatched: 2. This CDR3 region has 14 residues.